The source of this T cell receptor beta chain is a study of cytomegalovirus exposure and HLA in healthy donors. Findings and caveats of the study: Immune exposure data for these donors was limited to CMV serostatus.

The CDR3 sequence is 15 residues long. V trimming: 5 bases; J trimming: 4 bases; junction bases outside the gene matches: 8. Germline V gene data show CDR1 as SGHVS and CDR2 as FNYEAQ. Notes on this clone: Antigen specificity is unknown.

Primers for the PCR totalled 60 Vbeta and 13 Jbeta. As originally analysed: Roughly 11 million shared chains were among tens of millions of unique TCR beta chains counted in a later analysis. Here immunoSEQ multiplex PCR was the method, and the copy in TCRdb shows in-frame clones only, minus some. D and trimming come from the DNA, and the V and J calls and clone size come from that table. The sample has about 180,000 clones, around 80% seen once. The chain carries TRBV7-6 and TRBJ1-1; 9 nucleotides agree with TRBD1. The clonotype was recovered from a woman in her sixties or seventies in good health and CMV-seropositive. What was sequenced was PBMCs. The CDR3 region is CASSPTGGAGTEAFF. The CDR3 nucleotides read TGTGCCAGCAGCCCCACAGGGGGCGCAGGCACTGAAGCTTTCTTT.